The 13 T cell receptor beta chains reported below all come from one sample, sequenced in a study of shared clonotypes between healthy human individuals. The table came from immunoSEQ multiplex PCR; TCRdb's copy has only in-frame clones and leaves some out. There are 650,000 to 750,000 clones in the sample; roughly 70% occur only once, and approximately 2% lies in the top ten. The specimen sequenced was memory CD4+ T cells sorted from blood. Subset noted: CD45RA-negative fraction. These receptors were taken from a woman younger than 45 in good health.

V is TRBV28 and J is TRBJ1-2; no clear D. The V end lost 5 bases, the J end lost 4 bases, and 17 bases lay between the germline ends. CDR3 length: 15 residues. Germline loops: CDR1 MDHEN, CDR2 SYDVKM. The CDR3: CASSPPDGVIYGYTF. Written as DNA, the CDR3 is TGTGCCAGCAGTCCACCGGACGGTGTGATCTATGGCTACACCTTC.

This clone was observed a handful of times. The chain links TRBV25-1 to TRBJ2-3, with unresolved D. V gave up 5 bases and J gave up 4 bases, with 10 bases separating them. Germline assignment: CDR1 MGHDK and CDR2 SYGVNS. The CDR3 is made up of 13 amino acids. The CDR3 bases are TGTGCCAGCAGTAAACAAAGGCCAGATACGCAGTATTTT. Translating it yields CASSKQRPDTQYF.

This clone was observed at least ten times. The chain is built from TRBV28 and TRBJ1-1; D is ambiguous. CDR3 size: 14 residues. Germline CDR1 is MDHEN and CDR2 is SYDVKM. V lost 6 bases, J lost 5 bases, and 16 bases lay in between. CDR3 protein: CASSSGVGRTEAFF. The DNA for the CDR3 is TGTGCCAGCAGCTCCGGGGTGGGAAGGACTGAAGCTTTCTTT.

The rearrangement links TRBV7-2 to TRBJ1-1, with D perhaps TRBD1 (6 bases). CDR1 and CDR2 from the germline V gene are SGHTA and FQGNSA. This CDR3 has 14 amino acids. Trimming shortened V by 4 bases and J by 8 bases, and 17 bases separated the two germline ends. The CDR3 is CASSSTGLYVEAFF. CDR3 nucleotide sequence: TGTGCCAGCAGCTCAACAGGGTTGTACGTCGAAGCTTTCTTT.

The chain couples TRBV29-1 to TRBJ2-5; 11 bases match TRBD2. This CDR3 is 17 amino acids long. V lost 2 bases to trimming and J lost 2 bases; unmatched junction nucleotides: 10. Germline V gene data show CDR1 as SQVTM and CDR2 as ANQGSEA. CDR3: CSVERLAGGVTQETQYF. CDR3 sequence (DNA): TGCAGCGTTGAACGGCTAGCGGGAGGCGTCACGCAAGAGACCCAGTACTTC.

The V and J genes are TRBV11-2 and TRBJ2-1, with unresolved D. This CDR3 comprises 12 residues. Germline lookup yields CDR1 SGHAT and CDR2 FQNNGV. Trimming cost V 4 bases and J 11 bases, with 12 bases left between them. CDR3 coding DNA: TGTGCCAGCAGCTATAACGGCGTGCAGCAGTTCTTC. Translation: CASSYNGVQQFF.

This clone was counted ten times or more. The same CDR3 also results from other DNA sequences found in this sample. V is TRBV28 and J is TRBJ1-4; TRBD1 aligns across 7 bases. V shed 6 bases, J shed 8 bases, and the junction held 6 bases outside the gene matches. Germline V lookup: CDR1 MDHEN, CDR2 SYDVKM. This CDR3 contains 13 residues. CDR3 nucleotide sequence: TGTGCCAGCAGCTCGACAGGGCGGGAAAAACTGTTTTTT. It encodes CASSSTGREKLFF.

The chain couples TRBV11-2 to TRBJ2-1, with 10 nucleotides matching TRBD1. The length of the CDR3 is 15 residues. V was pared by 5 bases and J by 9 bases, with 10 bases of the junction left unmatched. CDR1 SGHAT and CDR2 FQNNGV come from the germline V gene. CDR3 region: CASSATGGPGGEQFF. CDR3 bases: TGTGCCAGCAGCGCGACAGGGGGCCCTGGGGGTGAGCAGTTCTTC.

This clone is a singleton in its sample. This rearrangement joins TRBV6-4 to TRBJ1-1; 7 bases are a match to TRBD1. Trimming cost V 6 bases and J 5 bases; bases outside gene matches: 9. This CDR3 is 14 amino acids long. Germline V gene sequence: CDR1 MRHNA, CDR2 SNTAGT. In DNA, the CDR3 is TGTGCCAGCAGGAGGGGGCTCAGAGGAACTGAAGCTTTCTTT. Translation: CASRRGLRGTEAFF.

The CDR3: CASSGTSGRSHNEQFF. In DNA form, the CDR3 reads TGTGCCAGCAGCGGGACTAGCGGGAGGTCCCACAATGAGCAGTTCTTC. This chain uses TRBV9 with TRBJ2-1, with TRBD2 matching over 14 bases. The germline V gene has CDR1 SGDLS and CDR2 YYNGEE. This CDR3 is built from 16 residues. J gave up 5 bases and V 3 bases, and 4 bases lay outside the gene matches. The whole variable domain, remainder taken from reference TRBV9 and TRBJ2-1, is DSGVTQTPKHLITATGQRVTLRCSPRSGDLSVYWYQQSLDQGLQFLIQYYNGEERAKGNILERFSAQQFPDLHSELNLSSLELGDSALYFCASSGTSGRSHNEQFFGPGTRLTVL.

This clone was counted a few times. V usage is TRBV11-2 and J usage is TRBJ2-5; 10 bases map to TRBD2. Germline values: CDR1 SGHAT, CDR2 FQNNGV. The CDR3 covers 14 residues. The J segment lost 3 bases and the V segment lost 5 bases, leaving 3 bases of the junction unmatched. The CDR3 DNA is TGTGCCAGCAGCCTCACTAGCGGGAAAGAGACCCAGTACTTC. This codes for CASSLTSGKETQYF.

The chain links TRBV6-1 to TRBJ1-5; D is perhaps TRBD1 (5 bases). The V and J ends lost 1 base and 0 bases respectively, with 10 bases between them. Germline values: CDR1 MNHNS, CDR2 SASEGT. The CDR3 loop spans 16 amino acids. CDR3 residues: CASSEVPGLSNQPQHF. CDR3 DNA sequence: TGTGCCAGCAGTGAAGTGCCAGGGCTTAGCAATCAGCCCCAGCATTTT.

This chain links TRBV5-4 with TRBJ2-5; D is undetermined. The ends were cut back, 4 bases at V and 5 bases at J, with 12 bases in the middle. Per the germline V gene, CDR1 is SGHNT and CDR2 is YYREEE (reference sequence). The CDR3 contains 13 residues. The DNA for the CDR3 is TGTGCCAGCAGCGCACGCCTGGTTGAGACCCAGTACTTC. Translation: CASSARLVETQYF.